This TCR beta chain appears in the sequencing data of a study of blood T cell repertoires in COVID-19. In the study overall: Whether acute or convalescent, the COVID-19 samples came from the United States, Italy and Spain.

Only in-frame clones appear in the TCRdb table, and some are missing; sequencing was by immunoSEQ multiplex PCR. Altogether under 200,000 clones are present, over 80% being singletons, with the ten largest covering roughly 9.2%. V lost 8 bases, J lost 2 bases, and 7 bases lay in between. CDR1 is MNHEY, CDR2 SVGAGI, per germline. The CDR3 has 11 amino acids. The source is a woman over 75 with active or convalescent COVID-19. V usage is TRBV6-5 and J usage is TRBJ2-7; no clear D gene. Sequenced input: peripheral blood. CDR3 loop: CASRITYEQYF. CDR3 nucleotide sequence: TGTGCCAGCCGTATAACCTACGAGCAGTACTTC.